Presented here are 25 T cell receptor beta chains from one specimen sequenced in a study of tumor-infiltrating lymphocytes in primary liver carcinoma. The researchers obtained blood RNA from unsorted whole blood and also extracted germline DNA. Researchers generated TCR beta cDNA from 500 to 600 ng of total RNA, relying on a constant-region primer. Libraries covering TCR beta were generated through three nested multiplex PCR rounds (using a slightly modified ARM-PCR). Rounds one and two of PCR, each of 10 cycles, were primed with TRBV1-TRBV30 forward primers and a C-beta reverse primer. TCRdb fed the multiplex PCR reads into MiXCR, producing one record per CDR3 protein. The table has 330,000 or so distinct CDR3 sequences, around three fifths seen once. Material for sequencing was peripheral blood. These receptors originate from a man aged 35-49 years with primary liver carcinoma and hepatitis B virus infection.

Comments on this clonotype: Germline and junction disagree at one end, which may indicate a read error. This chain uses TRBV6-2 or TRBV6-3 with TRBJ2-7, with D maybe TRBD2 (5 bases). Germline CDR1 and CDR2: MNHEY and SVGEGT. CDR3 length: 15 residues. CDR3 residues: CASSSFRASSSEQYF. DNA for the CDR3: TGTGCCAGCAGTTCCTTCCGGGCTAGCTCCTCCGAGCAGTACTTC.

Of note for this clonotype: Germline and junction disagree at one end, which may indicate a read error. The CDR3 coding sequence is TGTGCCACCAGCCTAGGGAGGTTAAGCAATCAGCCCCAGCATTTT. Translating it yields CATSLGRLSNQPQHF. This chain joins TRBV11-2 and TRBJ1-5; D gene uncertain. The CDR3 runs 15 residues. Germline V gene lookup returns CDR1 SGHAT and CDR2 FQNNGV.

This sequence joins TRBV4-1 and TRBJ2-7; TRBD1 matches 7 bases. This CDR3 comprises 14 residues. The germline CDR1 and CDR2 sequences are MGHRA and YSYEKL. V lost 2 bases, J lost 2 bases, and 3 bases stayed unmatched. The CDR3 here is CASSQNRGPYEQYF. CDR3 nucleotides: TGCGCCAGCAGCCAAAACAGGGGACCCTACGAGCAGTACTTC.

This clonotype has ten or more counts. The J gene is TRBJ2-5, the V gene TRBV11-1; 7 nucleotides match TRBD1. J gave up 0 bases and V 5 bases, and 3 bases lay outside the gene matches. The CDR3 totals 14 residues. Per the germline V gene, CDR1 is SGHAT and CDR2 is FQDESV (reference sequence). The CDR3 region has the DNA TGTGCCAGCAGCGGGACAGTGGACCAAGAGACCCAGTACTTC. This sequence encodes CASSGTVDQETQYF.

This chain uses TRBV24-1 with TRBJ2-1; D perhaps matches TRBD2 (6 bases). V shed 3 bases and J shed 8 bases, with 10 bases lying between them. CDR1 and CDR2 (germline): KGHDR, SFDVKD. CDR3 size: 13 residues. The DNA of the CDR3 is TGTGCCACCAGTGATGGTTCTAGCGATGAGCAGTTCTTC. It encodes CATSDGSSDEQFF.

This clonotype was recorded once. Just one base apart from a much larger clone, this may be a read error. The chain joins TRBV4-2 to TRBJ2-7, with TRBD2 as a possible D gene (5 bases). The CDR3 length is 14 residues. V lost 3 bases to trimming and J lost 7 bases, with 16 bases between them. Germline V gene data show CDR1 as LGHNA and CDR2 as YNFKEQ. The CDR3 loop reads CASSHGVMGVEQYF. The CDR3 DNA sequence: TGTGCCAGCAGCCATGGGGTAATGGGAGTTGAGCAGTACTTC.

This clonotype was picked up many times. The CDR3 loop reads CATTTGAMGDGYTF. The CDR3 DNA reads as TGTGCCACAACCACGGGGGCGATGGGAGATGGCTACACCTTC. The V call is TRBV11-1, the J call TRBJ1-2; maybe TRBD1 (6 bases). In germline, CDR1 is SGHAT, CDR2 FQDESV (reference sequence). CDR3 size: 14 residues. V shed 10 bases and J shed 6 bases, with 21 bases lying between them.

The table lists this clonotype with a count of one. A much larger clone is a single base away; this may be a read error. This chain connects TRBV4-2 to TRBJ2-1; the match to TRBD2 covers 7 bases. J lost 3 bases, V lost 0 bases, and 14 bases had no gene match. This CDR3 is 19 amino acids long. Germline CDR1 LGHNA, CDR2 YNFKEQ. Written as DNA, the CDR3 is TGTGCCAGCAGCCAAGAGGGAGGGCCTGAGGGAAAGTTCTACAATGAGCAGTTCTTC. Translation gives CASSQEGGPEGKFYNEQFF.

The rearrangement uses TRBV5-4 and TRBJ2-1; a possible D gene is TRBD1 (6 bases). Per germline, CDR1 SGHNT and CDR2 YYREEE (reference sequence). The CDR3 extends over 15 amino acids. V was cut by 1 base and J by 5 bases, with 13 bases left in between. CDR3 nucleotides: TGTGCCAGCAGCTTGAGCAGGGGTGGGGACAATGAGCAGTTCTTC. Its protein product is CASSLSRGGDNEQFF.

Comments on this clonotype: A much larger clonotype is one base distant, so this may be a read error. The chain employs TRBV12-3 or TRBV12-4 and TRBJ2-3; 11 bases agree with TRBD2. The CDR3 length is 15 residues. Unmatched junction bases numbered 9, after V lost 6 bases and J lost 7 bases. For the CDR3, the DNA is TGTGCCAGCAGCATAGCGGGAGGGCAGCTACATACGCAGTATTTT. It specifies CASSIAGGQLHTQYF.

About this clonotype: Possible read error: a much larger clone is one base away. V usage is TRBV10-3 and J usage is TRBJ1-2; 9 bases are a match to TRBD1. Germline V lookup: CDR1 ENHRY, CDR2 SYGVKD. The CDR3 sequence is 15 residues long. The CDR3 here is CAISDSGTGSYGCTF. The CDR3 DNA reads as TGTGCCATCAGCGACTCCGGGACAGGGAGCTATGGCTGCACCTTC.

The CDR3 nucleotides are TGTGCCAGTAGCTCCCAGACTTCCAAGCGCGGGGGAAGAAACTACGAGCAGTACTTC. Amino acid sequence: CASSSQTSKRGGRNYEQYF. The rearrangement uses TRBV19 and TRBJ2-7, with 7 positions matching TRBD2. The CDR3 has 19 residues. Trimming took 6 bases from V and 3 from J; bases not matched to a gene: 23. Germline V gives CDR1 LNHDA, CDR2 SQIVND (reference sequence).

Remarks on this clonotype: A read error may produce the germline difference seen at one junction end. The gene calls are TRBV11-2 and TRBJ2-2; D is perhaps TRBD2 (5 bases). The CDR3 has 14 amino acids. Germline loops: CDR1 SGHAT, CDR2 FQNNGV. CDR3 coding DNA: TGTGCCAGCAACTTACATGGGGTAACCGGGGAGCTGTTATTT. This gives the protein CASNLHGVTGELLF.

This clonotype was counted at least ten times. The gene calls are TRBV6-5 and TRBJ2-3, with 9 bases fitting TRBD2. The J segment lost 1 base and the V segment lost 8 bases, leaving 13 bases of the junction unmatched. The germline CDR1 and CDR2 sequences are MNHEY and SVGAGI. The CDR3 consists of 17 residues. CDR3 protein: CASGREGLVQGTDTQYF. The CDR3 DNA reads as TGTGCCAGCGGGCGGGAGGGCCTCGTTCAGGGCACAGATACGCAGTATTTT.

In the case of this clonotype: A much larger clonotype is one base distant, so this may be a read error. The chain links TRBV4-1 to TRBJ2-1; unclear D gene. The germline V gene has CDR1 MGHRA and CDR2 YSYEKL. The CDR3 contains 11 residues. CDR3 sequence (DNA): TGTGCCAGCACGCGTGAGGTTGAGCAGTCCTTC. This sequence encodes CASTREVEQSF.

This clonotype came up many times. J is TRBJ2-7 and V is TRBV5-6; tentative D call: TRBD1 (6 bases). Germline V gives CDR1 SGHDT, CDR2 YYEEEE. This CDR3 region has 14 residues. V lost 0 bases, J lost 3 bases, and 10 bases lay in between. The chain's CDR3 is CASSLATGSYEQYF. CDR3 coding DNA: TGTGCCAGCAGCTTGGCGACAGGTAGCTACGAGCAGTACTTC.

The table lists this clonotype with a count of one. The V gene is TRBV19, the J gene TRBJ1-5; 9 nucleotides line up with TRBD1. The CDR3 is made up of 16 amino acids. V gave up 5 bases and J gave up 9 bases; unmatched junction bases: 14. Germline loops: CDR1 LNHDA, CDR2 SQIVND (reference sequence). DNA for the CDR3: TGTGCCAGTAGTTTGACGGGACAGGGTTCCGTACGGCCCCAGCATTTT. Translating it yields CASSLTGQGSVRPQHF.

The chain is built from TRBV5-1 and TRBJ2-5; 7 nucleotides align to TRBD2. The end of the DNA fits TRBJ2-1 better, so the J call may be wrong. Germline CDR1 is SGHRS and CDR2 is YFSETQ. CDR3 length equals 16 residues. CDR3 sequence: CASSLELAAHGGTQFF. DNA for the CDR3: TGCGCCAGCAGCTTGGAGCTGGCGGCCCACGGGGGGACCCAGTTCTTC.

This sequence joins TRBV4-1 and TRBJ2-5; 7 positions agree with TRBD2. Germline-derived CDR1 and CDR2 are MGHRA and YSYEKL. V was clipped by 0 bases and J by 5 bases; unmatched bases: 12. This CDR3 is built from 17 residues. This chain's CDR3 is CASSQDYSGRALETQYF. The CDR3 nucleotides are TGCGCCAGCAGCCAAGATTATAGTGGGAGGGCCTTGGAGACCCAGTACTTC.

With respect to this clonotype: Just one base apart from a much larger clone, this may be a read error. This sequence joins TRBV12-3 or TRBV12-4 and TRBJ2-1; D gene unclear. The CDR3 consists of 13 residues. CDR3 nucleotide sequence: TGTACCAGCAGTTTCCCCCCCACCAATGAGCAGTTCTTC. This translates into CTSSFPPTNEQFF.

Worth noting for this clonotype: A much more abundant neighbour one base away suggests this may be a read error. The chain employs TRBV10-3 and TRBJ1-6; 8 positions agree with TRBD1. This CDR3 has 14 amino acids. Germline CDR1 ENHRY, CDR2 SYGVKD. CDR3 DNA: TGTGCCACCAGTCCCGGACAGGGCAATTCACCCCTCCACTTT. This codes for CATSPGQGNSPLHF.

In regard to this clonotype: This is likely a read error, given that the CDR3 carries no conserved phenylalanine or tryptophan at its end. The rearrangement joins TRBV6-5 to TRBJ2-2; D is ambiguous. The CDR3 consists of 15 residues. Germline V CDR1 and CDR2: MNHEY, SVGAGI. DNA for the CDR3: TGTGCCAGCGGTTACTCGGTTGGAAACACCGGGGAGCTGTTTTAT. As protein: CASGYSVGNTGELFY.

The rearrangement uses TRBV5-1 and TRBJ2-7; TRBD1 might be the D (6 bases). The germline CDR1 and CDR2 sequences are SGHRS and YFSETQ. CDR3 length equals 19 residues. Trimming shortened V by 0 bases and J by 6 bases, and 28 bases separated the two germline ends. CDR3 sequence reads: CASSLGSPQGHSIRSEQYF. CDR3 DNA: TGCGCCAGCAGCTTGGGATCACCACAGGGCCATTCTATCCGGAGCGAGCAGTACTTC.

As to this clonotype: The junction departs from germline at one end; a sequencing error may be responsible. This sequence joins TRBV11-2 and TRBJ2-2, with 7 bases lining up with TRBD2. The germline gives CDR1 SGHAT, CDR2 FQNNGV. This CDR3 comprises 16 residues. Here the CDR3 reads CASSLDWRERTGELFF. The CDR3 coding sequence is TGTGCCAGCAGCTTAGATTGGCGGGAGCGCACCGGGGAGCTGTTTTTC.

The genes are TRBV20-1 and TRBJ2-7; TRBD2 is a possible D gene (5 bases). Deletions cut 1 base from V and 6 bases from J, with 13 bases between. Germline assignment: CDR1 DFQATT and CDR2 SNEGSKA (reference sequence). The CDR3 sequence is 13 residues long. DNA for the CDR3: TGCAGTGCTAGAGGCCCCGGGGTAGGCGAGCAGTACTTC. Its protein product is CSARGPGVGEQYF.